The next 18 T cell receptor beta chains were all read from a single sample in a study of cytomegalovirus exposure and HLA in healthy donors. 60 Vbeta and 13 Jbeta primers were used in PCR. The repertoire was sequenced with immunoSEQ multiplex PCR; TCRdb's copy has only in-frame clones and lacks some. The sample holds around 120,000 clones, around 70% seen once. The sequenced sample was PBMCs. These receptors originate from a woman in her sixties or seventies in good health and CMV-seropositive.

The rearrangement links TRBV6-5 to TRBJ1-5; D call uncertain. The CDR3 length is 13 residues. The germline gives CDR1 MNHEY, CDR2 SVGAGI. Trimming took off 5 bases at V and 7 bases at J, with 12 bases between the two ends. CDR3 loop: CASSVRGVQPQHF. CDR3 coding DNA: TGTGCCAGCAGTGTCCGGGGAGTACAGCCCCAGCATTTT.

The chain joins TRBV2 to TRBJ1-2; tentatively, D is TRBD1 (5 bases). Germline V gene lookup returns CDR1 SNHLY and CDR2 FYNNEI. The V end was cut by 4 bases, the J end by 2 bases, with 11 bases between. This CDR3 contains 14 residues. In DNA form, the CDR3 reads TGTGCCAGCAGTGCGGACAAACCCAACTATGGCTACACCTTC. Translating it yields CASSADKPNYGYTF.

CDR3 in amino acids: CASSPRGTTNHAEQFF. The CDR3 nucleotides are TGTGCCAGCAGCCCCAGGGGAACCACGAACCACGCGGAGCAGTTCTTC. This sequence joins TRBV7-8 and TRBJ2-1; the D gene is possibly TRBD1 (6 bases). Per the germline V gene, CDR1 is SGHVS and CDR2 is FQNEAQ. V dropped 5 bases and J dropped 10 bases, with 24 bases sitting between them. The CDR3 sequence is 16 residues long.

The rearrangement uses TRBV6-5 and TRBJ1-5, with 9 bases aligning to TRBD1. CDR3 length: 15 residues. Germline V gene lookup returns CDR1 MNHEY and CDR2 SVGAGI. Losses at the gene ends were 4 bases for V and 4 bases for J; bases not matched to a gene: 5. CDR3 nucleotide sequence: TGTGCCAGCAGTTTCGAACAGGGGGCAAATCAGCCCCAGCATTTT. Its protein product is CASSFEQGANQPQHF.

This clone was observed a single time. The chain uses TRBV11-3 and TRBJ2-3; perhaps TRBD2 as D (7 bases). The CDR3 has 15 residues. Trimming removed 2 bases at V and 5 bases at J, with 14 bases between. In germline, CDR1 is SGHNT, CDR2 YENEEA. The CDR3 protein is CASSLNKGGIDTQYF. For the CDR3, the DNA is TGTGCCAGCAGCTTAAATAAGGGGGGGATAGATACGCAGTATTTT.

This chain connects TRBV19 to TRBJ1-2, with D tentatively TRBD1 (6 bases). There are 16 residues in the CDR3. The V gene's germline CDR1 is LNHDA and CDR2 SQIVND (reference sequence). V lost 4 bases and J lost 2, with 17 bases in between. The DNA of the CDR3 is TGTGCCAGTAGTACCCTTTCGACAGGCACCAACTATGGCTACACCTTC. It specifies CASSTLSTGTNYGYTF.

The genes are TRBV6-4 and TRBJ2-1; 10 bases match TRBD2. V dropped 11 bases and J dropped 9; count of bases not matched to a gene: 10. This CDR3 region has 13 residues. Germline loops: CDR1 MRHNA, CDR2 SNTAGT. The CDR3 protein is CAVSSGGFGEQFF. The CDR3 region has the DNA TGTGCCGTTTCTAGCGGGGGTTTTGGTGAGCAGTTCTTC.

This clone was found a few times. This chain connects TRBV5-1 to TRBJ2-2; D may be TRBD1 (6 bases). The ends were cut back, 4 bases at V and 4 bases at J, with 11 bases in the middle. In germline, CDR1 is SGHRS, CDR2 YFSETQ. CDR3 length: 14 residues. The DNA of the CDR3 is TGCGCCAGCAGCAGTGGACAGACCACCGGGGAGCTGTTTTTT. Protein: CASSSGQTTGELFF.

Concerning this clone itself: One end of the junction varies from germline; a read error may be responsible. This rearrangement joins TRBV7-9 to TRBJ1-1; no reliable D call. The CDR3 is 15 amino acids. Germline CDR1 is SEHNR and CDR2 is FQNEAQ (reference sequence). This chain's CDR3 is CSSSLGRSLNTEAFF. The CDR3, as DNA: TGTTCCAGCAGCTTAGGGAGATCCCTGAACACTGAAGCTTTCTTT.

V gene TRBV7-9 combines with J gene TRBJ1-4; maybe TRBD1 (5 bases). Germline CDR1 SEHNR, CDR2 FQNEAQ (reference sequence). The V end lost 7 bases, the J end lost 8 bases, and 17 bases lay between the germline ends. The length of the CDR3 is 14 residues. DNA of the CDR3: TGTGCCAGCACAAACGGGGGTACTTCCGAAAAACTGTTTTTT. It specifies CASTNGGTSEKLFF.

The V gene is TRBV5-8, the J gene TRBJ1-2; D is perhaps TRBD1 (6 bases). The germline V and J ends were trimmed by 2 bases and 4 bases, with 15 bases remaining between them. Germline assignment: CDR1 SGHTS and CDR2 YDEGEE. The CDR3 spans 15 residues. The CDR3 sequence is CASSLWTALIYGYTF. In DNA, the CDR3 is TGTGCCAGCAGCTTATGGACAGCTCTTATCTATGGCTACACCTTC.

This chain joins TRBV7-3 and TRBJ2-3, with D possibly TRBD2 on 5 matching bases. This CDR3 region has 14 residues. V was pared by 2 bases and J by 2 bases, with 8 bases between. In germline, CDR1 is SGHTA, CDR2 FQGTGA. Here the CDR3 DNA reads TGTGCCAGCAGCTTAGGACTGGCCACAGATACGCAGTATTTT. It yields the protein CASSLGLATDTQYF.

This clone was observed a handful of times. CDR3 sequence reads: CASSPRKPSSYNEQFF. CDR3 in DNA: TGTGCCAGCAGCCCGAGAAAACCGAGCTCCTACAATGAGCAGTTCTTC. The rearrangement uses TRBV7-3 and TRBJ2-1; D call uncertain. The CDR3 contains 16 residues. V was shortened by 5 bases and J by 0 bases, with 14 bases between the two germline ends. Germline V gives CDR1 SGHTA, CDR2 FQGTGA.

Judged by abundance, this clone is medium-sized. The J gene is TRBJ2-4, the V gene TRBV27; 12 bases are a match to TRBD2. This CDR3 spans 16 amino acids. Germline V gives CDR1 MNHEY, CDR2 SMNVEV (reference sequence). V lost 4 bases and J lost 5; bases outside the gene matches: 6. The CDR3 sequence is CASSSGRLAGENIQYF. Written as DNA, the CDR3 is TGTGCCAGCAGTTCGGGCAGACTAGCGGGGGAAAACATTCAGTACTTC.

Points on this clone: The sample carries other DNA sequences with the same CDR3. The V call is TRBV6-5, the J call TRBJ1-1; D ambiguous. Germline V lookup: CDR1 MNHEY, CDR2 SVGAGI. This CDR3 contains 12 residues. V lost 4 bases, J lost 2 bases, and 5 bases lay in between. As DNA, the CDR3 is TGTGCCAGCAGTTCGGGTAACACTGAAGCTTTCTTT. Residues: CASSSGNTEAFF.

The chain combines TRBV6-5 with TRBJ1-5, with 8 bases that match TRBD1. The CDR3 contains 14 residues. The ends lost 6 bases at V and 7 bases at J; junction bases unmatched: 8. CDR1 MNHEY and CDR2 SVGAGI come from the germline V gene. CDR3 nucleotide sequence: TGTGCCAGCAGCACCGGACAGGGTCGACAGCCCCAGCATTTT. The encoded protein is CASSTGQGRQPQHF.

Turning to this clone: The sample contains more than one DNA sequence encoding this CDR3. The rearrangement uses TRBV6-5 and TRBJ2-7; TRBD1 might be the D (5 bases). The CDR3 runs to 14 residues. Germline V gene sequence: CDR1 MNHEY, CDR2 SVGAGI. Trimming shortened V by 0 bases and J by 2 bases, and 8 bases separated the two germline ends. The CDR3, as DNA: TGTGCCAGCAGTTACTCAACAGGTACCTACGAGCAGTACTTC. Protein sequence: CASSYSTGTYEQYF.

This clone was counted a few times. CDR3 nucleotide sequence: TGCGCCAGCAGTGAAGGGGGACAGCTTGAAGCTTTCTTT. Its translation is CASSEGGQLEAFF. The chain combines TRBV10-1 with TRBJ1-1; 7 nucleotides match TRBD1. Germline CDR1 reads WNHNN; CDR2 reads SYGVQD (reference sequence). Trimming at V came to 3 bases and at J to 7 bases, leaving 5 bases not matched to a gene. The CDR3 is 13 amino acids.